This record covers a single T cell receptor (beta chain). Its antigen is undetermined. Trimming removed 3 bases from V and 4 bases from J, with 13 bases in between. The germline V gene encodes CDR1 ENHRY and CDR2 SYGVKD. The CDR3 extends over 15 amino acids. Libraries were prepared by immunoSEQ multiplex PCR; TCRdb keeps only in-frame clonotypes and omits some of them. The profile covers some 110,000 clones, with just over 90% appearing a single time and around 0.8% taken by the ten largest. These data belong to a study of T cell clones after liver transplantation. Study-level information: Tolerant meant at least one year fully off immunosuppression without liver enzymes above twice normal. Study-wide findings and caveats: A significant post-transplant drop in circulating graft-donor-reactive CD4 TCRbeta sequences occurred in most of the 8 subjects.

The sequenced sample was CD4+ T cells from blood, obtained 12 months after liver transplant. This TCR was recovered from a human patient who received a liver transplant. The graft donor may have contributed some T cells. This chain links TRBV10-3 with TRBJ2-1, with a tentative D call TRBD1 (5 bases). CDR3 in DNA: TGTGCCATCAGTGATTTAGGGGAAAGGTACAATGAGCAGTTCTTC. Residues: CAISDLGERYNEQFF.